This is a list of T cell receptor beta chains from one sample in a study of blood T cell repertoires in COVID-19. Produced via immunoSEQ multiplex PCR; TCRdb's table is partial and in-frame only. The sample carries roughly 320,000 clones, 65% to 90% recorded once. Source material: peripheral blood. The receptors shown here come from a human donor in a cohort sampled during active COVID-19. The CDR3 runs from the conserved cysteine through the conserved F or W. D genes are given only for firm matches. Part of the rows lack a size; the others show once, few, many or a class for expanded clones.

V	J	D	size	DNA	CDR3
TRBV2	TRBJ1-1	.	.	TGTGCCAGCAGTGCCCATAGTGAGAACACTGAAGCTTTCTTT	CASSAHSENTEAFF
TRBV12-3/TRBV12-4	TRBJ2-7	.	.	.	CASSSAYEQYFGF
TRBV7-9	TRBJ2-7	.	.	TGTGCCAGCGTAAGCCTAGGCGAGCAGTACTTC	CASVSLGEQYF
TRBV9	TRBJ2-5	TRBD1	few	TGTGCCAGCAGCGCAACAGGGGCCTACCAAGAGACCCAGTACTTC	CASSATGAYQETQYF
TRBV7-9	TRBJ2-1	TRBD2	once	TGTGCCAGCAGCCTAAGGGCGACTAGCTCCCAGTACAATGAGCAGTTCTTC	CASSLRATSSQYNEQFF
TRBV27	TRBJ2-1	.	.	TGTGCCAGCACCGGCCTCCAGGGGAGAGGCAATGAGCAGTTCTTC	CASTGLQGRGNEQFF
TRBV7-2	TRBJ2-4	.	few	TGTGCCAGCAGCCCGAGCAGAGGCGGGTTGAACATTCAGTACTTC	CASSPSRGGLNIQYF
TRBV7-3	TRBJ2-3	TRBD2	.	TGTGCCAGCAGCCCCAAGCGGGGGGGCGGAGATACGCAGTATTTT	CASSPKRGGGDTQYF
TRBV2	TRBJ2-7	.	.	TGTGCCAGCAGTGTGGACAGATACGAGCAGTACTTC	CASSVDRYEQYF
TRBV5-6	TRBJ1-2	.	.	TGTGCCAGCAGACTTACACCAGGGAGGAACTATGGCTACACCTTC	CASRLTPGRNYGYTF
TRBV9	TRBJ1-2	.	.	TGTGCCAGCAGCGTAGCGTCCGCGGCAACTCATGGCTACACCTTC	CASSVASAATHGYTF
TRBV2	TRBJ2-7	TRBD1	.	TGTGCCAGCAGTGAAGCGCTTCAGGGGGCGCCCGAGCAGTACTTC	CASSEALQGAPEQYF
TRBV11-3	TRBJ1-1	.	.	TGTGCCAGCAGCCTCGGACAGAACACTGAAGCTTTCTTT	CASSLGQNTEAFF
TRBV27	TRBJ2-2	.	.	TGTGCCAGCTACGATGGGGGGGGCGGCAACACCGGGGAGCTGTTTTTT	CASYDGGGGNTGELFF
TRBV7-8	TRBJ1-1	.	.	TGTGCCAGCACTCTCGGTCCGCAGGGCACTGAAGCTTTCTTT	CASTLGPQGTEAFF
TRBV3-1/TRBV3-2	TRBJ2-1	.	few	TGTGCCAGCAGCCCGAGGGTTAATAGGTACAATGAGCAGTTCTTC	CASSPRVNRYNEQFF
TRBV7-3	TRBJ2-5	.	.	TGTGCCAGCAGCTTAAGCGGACCGGGGGAGGAGACCCAGTACTTC	CASSLSGPGEETQYF
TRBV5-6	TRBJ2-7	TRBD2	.	TGTGCCAGCAGCCCATGGACTAGCGGCTACGAGCAGTACTTC	CASSPWTSGYEQYF
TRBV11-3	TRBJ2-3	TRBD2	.	TGTGCCAGCAGCTCGGGGACTAGCGGGGGGCTTGGAGATACGCAGTATTTT	CASSSGTSGGLGDTQYF
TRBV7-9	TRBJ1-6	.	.	TGTGCCAGCAGCTCTAGCGCACCCCTCCACTTT	CASSSSAPLHF
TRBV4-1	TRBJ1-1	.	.	TGCGCCAGCAGCCAAGACAAGAGGGGACATCCGACTGAAGCTTTCTTT	CASSQDKRGHPTEAFF
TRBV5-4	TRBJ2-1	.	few	TGTGCCAGCAGCTTGGGAGGGAAGTCCTACAATGAGCAGTTCTTC	CASSLGGKSYNEQFF
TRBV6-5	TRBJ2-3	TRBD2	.	TGTGCCAGCAGTTACTCGCGGGGGAGCACAGATACGCAGTATTTT	CASSYSRGSTDTQYF
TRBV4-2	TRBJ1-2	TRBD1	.	TGTGCCAGCAGCCAAACCGGGACAGGGAGCCCGAACTATGGCTACACCTTC	CASSQTGTGSPNYGYTF
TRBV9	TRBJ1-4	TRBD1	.	TGTGCCAGCAGCCCAGATATGGGACAGGGTGCGGAAAAACTGTTTTTT	CASSPDMGQGAEKLFF
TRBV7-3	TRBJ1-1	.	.	TGTGCCAGCAGCTTATCTTTCGGGGAGCAAGCTTTCTTT	CASSLSFGEQAFF
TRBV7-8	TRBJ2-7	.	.	TGTGCCAGCAGCTTGGGGCGCGAGCAGTACTTC	CASSLGREQYF
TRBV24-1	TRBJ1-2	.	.	TGTGCCACCAGTGACCACGACAGGCGCGGCTACACCTTC	CATSDHDRRGYTF
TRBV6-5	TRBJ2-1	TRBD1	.	TGTGCCAGCAGTAACAGGGGGCGCGGTGAGCAGTTCTTC	CASSNRGRGEQFF
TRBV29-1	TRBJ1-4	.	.	TGCAGCGCCCACGGGGGAGCTAATGAAAAACTGTTTTTT	CSAHGGANEKLFF
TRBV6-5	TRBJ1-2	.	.	TGTGCCACCCTAGACGGAGCTAACTATGGCTACACCTTC	CATLDGANYGYTF
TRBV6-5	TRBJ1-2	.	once	TGTGCCTCAGCAACAAGGGGAAGGGATTATGGCTACACCTTC	CASATRGRDYGYTF
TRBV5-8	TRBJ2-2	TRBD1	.	TGTGCCAGCAGCCGTACAGGGGGGAACACCGGGGAGCTGTTTTTT	CASSRTGGNTGELFF
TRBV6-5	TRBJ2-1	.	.	TGTGCCAGCAGAAAACAGGGGGGGGCCTACAATGAGCAGTTCTTC	CASRKQGGAYNEQFF
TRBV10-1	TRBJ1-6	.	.	TGCGCCAGCAGTGTAACAGGCGATTCACCCCTCCACTTT	CASSVTGDSPLHF
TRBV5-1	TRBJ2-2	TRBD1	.	TGCGCCAGCAGGGCCGGGACAGGGGACACCGGGGAGCTGTTTTTT	CASRAGTGDTGELFF
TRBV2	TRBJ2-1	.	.	TGTGCCAGGGCCCGCGAACGGGGGGCGTACAATGAGCAGTTCTTC	CARARERGAYNEQFF
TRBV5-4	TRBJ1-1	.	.	TGTGCCAGCAGCTGGGCAGGGGTAACTGAAGCTTTCTTT	CASSWAGVTEAFF
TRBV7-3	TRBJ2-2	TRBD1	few	TGTGCCAGCAGCTTAACCCGGACAGGGCATACAGGGGAGCTGTTTTTT	CASSLTRTGHTGELFF
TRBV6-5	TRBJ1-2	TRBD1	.	TGTGCCAGCAAAGACAGGGCCTATGGCTACACCTTC	CASKDRAYGYTF
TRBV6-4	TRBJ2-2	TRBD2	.	TGTGCCAGCAGTGGACTAGCGGGGTTCGGGGAGCTGTTTTTT	CASSGLAGFGELFF
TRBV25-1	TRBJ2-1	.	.	TGTGCCAGCGGAAGACATGCGGAGCAGTTCTTC	CASGRHAEQFF
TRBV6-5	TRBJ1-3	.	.	TGTGCCAGCAGTACGGACAGCCTCGGAAACACCATATATTTT	CASSTDSLGNTIYF
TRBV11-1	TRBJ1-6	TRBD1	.	TGTGCCAGCAGTTCCACAGGGGCGAATTCACCCCTCCACTTT	CASSSTGANSPLHF
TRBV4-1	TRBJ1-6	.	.	TGCGCCAGCAGCCAGGCTGATTCACCCCTCCACTTT	CASSQADSPLHF
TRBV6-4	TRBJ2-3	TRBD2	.	TGTGCCAGCAGTACGACTAGCGAAGCAGATACGCAGTATTTT	CASSTTSEADTQYF
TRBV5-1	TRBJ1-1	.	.	TGCGCCAGCAGCTTGACAGGGCGTGGAACTGAAGCTTTCTTT	CASSLTGRGTEAFF
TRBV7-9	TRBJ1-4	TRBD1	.	TGTGCCAGCAGCCCTAAGACAGGGGGCGAGTCTAATGAAAAACTGTTTTTT	CASSPKTGGESNEKLFF
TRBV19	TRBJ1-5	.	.	TGTGCCAGTAGTATAGAGGGCGCGAGAAATCAGCCCCAGCATTTT	CASSIEGARNQPQHF
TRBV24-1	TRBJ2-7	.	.	TGTGCCACCAGTGATACCAGGAGGGATAAGAGCTCCTACGAGCAGTACTTC	CATSDTRRDKSSYEQYF
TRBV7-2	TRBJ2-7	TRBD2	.	TGTGCCAGCAGCTTAGCGGGGGGGTACGAGCAGTACTTC	CASSLAGGYEQYF
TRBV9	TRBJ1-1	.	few	TGTGCCAGCAGCGTAGGATGGCAGATGAACACTGAAGCTTTCTTT	CASSVGWQMNTEAFF
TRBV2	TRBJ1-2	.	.	TGTGCCAGCAGTGAAGCTGGTAGGTCGACGAGGGAATATGGCTACACCTTC	CASSEAGRSTREYGYTF
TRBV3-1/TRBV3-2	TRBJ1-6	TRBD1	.	TGTGCCAGCAGCCCCGGGACAGCGAGCTCCTATAATTCACCCCTCCACTTT	CASSPGTASSYNSPLHF
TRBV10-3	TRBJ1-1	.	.	TGTGCCATCAGTGGTGGGGCGAACACTGAAGCTTTCTTT	CAISGGANTEAFF
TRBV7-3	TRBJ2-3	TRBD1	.	TGTGCCAGCAGCGTCGACAGGGGAGACACAGATACGCAGTATTTT	CASSVDRGDTDTQYF
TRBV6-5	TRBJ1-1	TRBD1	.	TGTGCCAGCAGCGGACAGGGGTTGATAGGGACTGAAGCTTTCTTT	CASSGQGLIGTEAFF
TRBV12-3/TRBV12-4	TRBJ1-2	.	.	TGTGCCAGCAGTTTACAGGGGGGCTACACCTTC	CASSLQGGYTF
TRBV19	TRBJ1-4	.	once	TGTGCCAGTACGTGGCGGTCCCACGTGGCTAATGAAAAACTGTTTTTT	CASTWRSHVANEKLFF